Reported below is one T cell receptor beta chain. Its specificity is unknown. Produced via immunoSEQ multiplex PCR; TCRdb's table is partial and in-frame only. The sample records 120,000 or so clones, approximately 83% being singletons. This entry belongs to a study of T cell responses to AZD1222 COVID-19 vaccine. Trimming cost V 2 bases and J 6 bases, with 13 bases left between them. CDR1 is SGHRS and CDR2 is YFSETQ in the germline V gene. This CDR3 has 14 amino acids. Study observations and caveats: Nearly half of spike-specific TCRs reportedly go after variant regions that carry no mutations. Repertoire collection took place solely once the T cell response had peaked. A rise in Spike-specific TCR breadth and depth followed two AZD1222 doses.

The rearrangement uses TRBV5-1 and TRBJ2-3; tentative D call: TRBD2 (6 bases). The sequence was obtained from an adult in good health. The source was peripheral blood, collected on day 0 of AZD1222 vaccination. The CDR3 sequence is CASSFAGPRDTQYF. The CDR3 bases are TGCGCCAGCAGCTTTGCGGGACCCCGGGATACGCAGTATTTT.